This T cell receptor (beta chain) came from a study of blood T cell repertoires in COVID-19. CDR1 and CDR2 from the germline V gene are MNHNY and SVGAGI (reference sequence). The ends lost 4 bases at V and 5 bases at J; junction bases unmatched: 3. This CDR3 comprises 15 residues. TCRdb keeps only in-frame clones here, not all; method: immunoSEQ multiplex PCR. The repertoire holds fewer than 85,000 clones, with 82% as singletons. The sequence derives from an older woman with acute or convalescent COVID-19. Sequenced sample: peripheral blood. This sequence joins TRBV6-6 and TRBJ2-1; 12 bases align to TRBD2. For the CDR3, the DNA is TGTGCCAGCAGTTCCGGACTAGCGGGGCACAATGAGCAGTTCTTC. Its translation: CASSSGLAGHNEQFF.